This TCR beta chain was found in a study of CD8 T cells in Susac syndrome (dated by TCRdb to about 2019). Looking at the study overall: Among the sequenced Susac syndrome patients, five or six had clinically active disease and about 8 were in clinical remission. The study used repertoire sequencing to test whether antigen drove CD8+ T cell activation and differentiation in Susac syndrome. At the time of blood withdrawal, Susac syndrome patients were either therapy-naive, taking corticosteroids (with some also receiving IVIg), or on IVIg alone. What the work shows at the level of the full study, not this receptor alone: The TCR sequencing and HLA analysis was acknowledged to have included a relatively small number of individuals. No clonal expansion was detected in the CD4+ T cell repertoire of Susac syndrome patients.

Peripheral blood CD8+ and CD4+ T cells from healthy donors, Susac syndrome patients and multiple sclerosis patients were profiled using high-throughput TCR beta sequencing. The Susac syndrome patients fulfilled recently defined diagnostic criteria for definite or probable disease. CD8+ TEMRA cells were enriched by FACS, while bulk CD8+ and CD4+ T cells were purified by magnetic negative isolation. Blood was drawn into EDTA tubes, processed within 24 hours, and PBMCs were isolated by density gradient centrifugation. PBMCs intended for TCR sequencing were cryopreserved in liquid nitrogen and thawed later in a water bath at 37 degrees C. A purity of at least 90% was achieved for sorted or isolated CD4+, CD8+ and CD8+ TEMRA cells. A remark on this clonotype: It has no known antigen specificity. Per-base qualities were not stored, and no clone one base away is much larger.

RNA was extracted with the RNeasy kit and 0.5 to 1 ug was reverse transcribed using random hexamers. The immunoSEQ multiplex PCR assay, covering 54 Vbeta and 13 Jbeta segments, was used to amplify TCR beta CDR3 regions. Bias from PCR amplification was corrected by using a synthetic template baseline for primer optimization and for computational correction. In the original analysis: Reads were assigned to V, D and J genes according to IMGT and analyzed in immunoSEQ Analyzer, with only productive sequences retained. Clonality was calculated as one minus the Shannon entropy normalized by log2 of the number of productive unique sequences. For each patient and control, public and private clones were evaluated among the 100 most prevalent clones. Susac-specific clones were defined as absent from healthy and MS cohorts, 1052 published viral clones and other ImmuneACCESS disease sequences. The public reads were run again by TCRdb, first through fastp at Q25 and then through MiXCR, and only productive beta chains were kept. A single entry per CDR3 protein holds the most common genes and DNA from its merged rows. TCRdb, not the original authors, processed these V and J calls. This sample has over 150,000 distinct CDR3 sequences in its table, and about 93% of those were observed once. The top ten hold 0.085% to 0.1% of the sample.

The cysteine opens and the phenylalanine closes a CDR3 of 16 amino acids. This entry keeps only the CDR3 DNA: 48 bases, framed from base 1. Trimming costs V 0 bases and J 7 bases, and their ends lie 21 bases apart. CDR1 and CDR2, looked up from the germline V gene (reference sequence), are DFQATT and SNEGSKA. The sequence joins TRBV20-1 to TRBJ1-1; the D region possibly corresponds to TRBD1 (6 bases align). Sequenced input: CD4+ T cells from PBMCs. The TCR sequence derives from a human donor with Susac syndrome. The sequence in DNA is TGCAGTGCTAGAGAGTCGGAGTACAGGGTGAGAGTTGAAGCTTTCTTT. Its translation reads: CSARESEYRVRVEAFF.